This T cell receptor beta chain was captured by sequencing in a study of cytomegalovirus exposure and HLA in healthy donors. The CDR3 contains 14 residues. Germline CDR1 and CDR2: SNHLY and FYNNEI. V was pared by 7 bases and J by 4 bases, with 8 bases of the junction left unmatched. The PCR was carried out with 60 Vbeta primers and 13 Jbeta primers. Measured with immunoSEQ multiplex PCR; TCRdb has only the in-frame clones, and not every one. Of 300,000 or so clones in the sample, almost 85% were seen once. The rearrangement links TRBV2 to TRBJ2-7; 9 bases align to TRBD2. Sample: PBMCs. This TCR came from a woman in her 40s in good health and CMV-seropositive. Here the CDR3 DNA reads TGTGCCAGCACTCTGTATAGCGGGAGTTACGAGCAGTACTTC. This translates into CASTLYSGSYEQYF.